One sample yielded the 25 T cell receptor beta chains listed below, sequenced in a study of regulatory T cells in long-lasting Graves disease. Sequencing libraries for TCR beta were prepared with iRepertoire HTBI primers and Arm-PCR of CDR3 regions. TCRdb used MiXCR to reprocess the multiplex PCR reads, holding one entry per CDR3 protein. The table has 400,000 to 500,000 distinct CDR3 sequences, 14% to 15% seen once. As to time point: newly diagnosed GD, antithyroid drugs for less than 3 months. Extracted PBMC RNA gave rise to the TCR library. The same data also contributed to another study, on T cells in Graves' hyperthyroidism and ophthalmopathy.

The sample was peripheral blood mononuclear cells (PBMCs), taken at new diagnosis, from a patient treated with antithyroid drugs. The receptors were sampled from a woman aged 30 to 39 with Graves disease.

This clonotype was seen ten or more times. The rearrangement joins TRBV12-3 or TRBV12-4 to TRBJ2-2; 10 bases line up with TRBD2. V was pared by 6 bases and J by 5 bases, with 6 bases of the junction left unmatched. The CDR3 length is 15 residues. The CDR3 protein is CASRSAGGPTGELFF. The DNA of the CDR3 is TGTGCCAGCAGATCAGCGGGAGGGCCGACCGGGGAGCTGTTTTTT.

This clonotype has ten or more counts. The rearrangement links TRBV10-1 to TRBJ2-4; D gene ambiguous. The CDR3 length is 16 residues. The ends were cut back, 2 bases at V and 1 base at J, with 12 bases in the middle. Germline values: CDR1 WNHNN, CDR2 SYGVQD (reference sequence). The CDR3 coding sequence is TGCGCCAGCAGTGAGGCCGGTCTGGGGGCCAAAAACATTCAGTACTTC. Its translation is CASSEAGLGAKNIQYF.

The chain combines TRBV5-1 with TRBJ2-3, with D perhaps matching TRBD1 (6 bases). V was trimmed by 3 bases and J by 3 bases, leaving 11 bases between them. The CDR3 runs 14 residues. CDR1 SGHRS and CDR2 YFSETQ come from the germline V gene. The CDR3 here is CASSSRGRTDTQYF. The CDR3 region has the DNA TGCGCCAGCAGCTCCAGGGGAAGGACAGATACGCAGTATTTT.

Only a few counts were recorded for this clonotype. The rearrangement uses TRBV9 and TRBJ2-3, with 9 positions matching TRBD2. This CDR3 has 16 residues. Germline loops: CDR1 SGDLS, CDR2 YYNGEE. The V and J ends lost 1 base and 2 bases, in that order; junction bases with no gene match: 5. The CDR3 nucleotides read TGTGCCAGCAGCGTAAGGGCGGGGGGGTCCACAGATACGCAGTATTTT. Its translation is CASSVRAGGSTDTQYF.

This clonotype was seen a few times. The gene calls are TRBV3-1 and TRBJ1-1, with 9 bases identical to TRBD1. Germline CDR1 LGHDT, CDR2 YNNKEL (reference sequence). This CDR3 is 17 amino acids long. V dropped 4 bases and J dropped 0; count of bases not matched to a gene: 9. Written as DNA, the CDR3 is TGTGCCAGCAGCCCGGGACAGGGAATTCTTATGAACACTGAAGCTTTCTTT. Translating it yields CASSPGQGILMNTEAFF.

Many counts were recorded for this clonotype. The chain uses TRBV19 and TRBJ1-5; D unresolved. In germline, CDR1 is LNHDA, CDR2 SQIVND (reference sequence). CDR3 length equals 17 residues. Deletions cut 3 bases from V and 1 base from J, with 16 bases between. The CDR3, as DNA: TGTGCCAGTAGTATCCACCCGTGGGAGAGGAGCAATCAGCCCCAGCATTTT. This gives the protein CASSIHPWERSNQPQHF.

This clonotype has ten or more counts. This chain joins TRBV7-3 and TRBJ2-7; TRBD2 aligns across 7 bases. The V and J ends lost 2 bases and 2 bases, in that order; junction bases with no gene match: 12. The CDR3 is 17 residues long. Germline V gives CDR1 SGHTA, CDR2 FQGTGA. As DNA, the CDR3 is TGTGCCAGCAGCTTACCCCACATGGGGGGAGGGGCCTACGAGCAGTACTTC. Its protein product is CASSLPHMGGGAYEQYF.

CDR3: CASSLGGFMNTEAFF. The DNA for the CDR3 is TGTGCCAGCAGCCTCGGAGGGTTCATGAACACTGAAGCTTTCTTT. The V call is TRBV7-9, the J call TRBJ1-1, with D hard to call. Per germline, CDR1 SEHNR and CDR2 FQNEAQ (reference sequence). The V and J ends lost 5 bases and 0 bases respectively, with 13 bases between them. The CDR3 runs to 15 residues.

This clonotype came up many times. This chain uses TRBV6-2 or TRBV6-3 with TRBJ1-5; D not certain. This CDR3 comprises 15 residues. Trimming took 5 bases from V and 2 from J, leaving 13 bases between them. CDR1 and CDR2 (germline): MNHEY, SVGEGT. The CDR3 sequence is CASSPPRQGNQPQHF. The CDR3 DNA reads TGTGCCAGCAGTCCCCCTCGCCAGGGCAATCAGCCCCAGCATTTT.

The table lists this clonotype with a few counts. V usage is TRBV27 and J usage is TRBJ2-2; D is tentatively TRBD1 or TRBD2 (5 bases each). CDR1 is MNHEY, CDR2 SMNVEV, per germline (reference sequence). The CDR3 sequence is 17 residues long. Trimming removed 7 bases from V and 2 bases from J, with 20 bases in between. CDR3 amino acids: CASIGLGWGSNTGELFF. Written as DNA, the CDR3 is TGTGCCAGCATCGGGCTGGGATGGGGGTCCAACACCGGGGAGCTGTTTTTT.

This clonotype was observed at least ten times. J is TRBJ2-5 and V is TRBV3-1; no clear D. V was trimmed by 4 bases and J by 0 bases, leaving 12 bases between them. The CDR3 has 15 residues. The V gene's germline CDR1 is LGHDT and CDR2 YNNKEL (reference sequence). The CDR3 loop is CASSLPDWYQETQYF. The CDR3 DNA follows: TGTGCCAGCAGCCTACCCGACTGGTACCAAGAGACCCAGTACTTC.

This clonotype occurred many times. The rearrangement links TRBV27 to TRBJ2-5, with 7 bases lining up with TRBD1. The CDR3 contains 14 residues. In germline, CDR1 is MNHEY, CDR2 SMNVEV (reference sequence). Trimming removed 5 bases from V and 5 bases from J; junction bases left unmatched: 8. Here the CDR3 DNA reads TGTGCCAGCAGTCGACGACAGGGCGGTGAGACCCAGTACTTC. Amino acid sequence: CASSRRQGGETQYF.

The gene calls are TRBV11-2 and TRBJ2-7; TRBD2 matches at 14 bases. Germline V lookup: CDR1 SGHAT, CDR2 FQNNGV. V was clipped by 5 bases and J by 6 bases; unmatched bases: 15. The CDR3 has 18 amino acids. CDR3 sequence: CASSPPGLAGGLLSEQYF. The CDR3 DNA reads as TGTGCCAGCAGCCCGCCAGGACTAGCGGGAGGCTTGTTGAGCGAGCAGTACTTC.

This clonotype has a count of ten or more. The gene calls are TRBV7-9 and TRBJ2-3, with a possible D match to TRBD1 (5 bases). The CDR3 has 15 amino acids. Trimming pared 5 bases from V and 0 bases from J, leaving 12 bases between. In germline, CDR1 is SEHNR, CDR2 FQNEAQ (reference sequence). This chain's CDR3 is CASSIDSTSTDTQYF. As DNA, the CDR3 is TGTGCCAGCAGCATTGACAGCACTAGCACAGATACGCAGTATTTT.

This clonotype was seen ten or more times. This chain uses TRBV20-1 with TRBJ2-1, with 10 nucleotides matching TRBD2. CDR1 is DFQATT and CDR2 is SNEGSKA in the germline V gene (reference sequence). The CDR3 has 15 amino acids. V lost 1 base to trimming and J lost 8 bases; unmatched junction nucleotides: 8. The CDR3 DNA reads as TGCAGTGCTAGAGGTTTACTAGCGGGATTCGATGAGCAGTTCTTC. Its translation: CSARGLLAGFDEQFF.

This clonotype was observed a few times. The chain uses TRBV6-2 or TRBV6-3 and TRBJ2-3; 10 positions match TRBD2. Trimming at V came to 2 bases and at J to 4 bases, leaving 3 bases not matched to a gene. Germline V gives CDR1 MNHEY, CDR2 SVGEGT. The length of the CDR3 is 15 residues. The CDR3 DNA reads TGTGCCAGCAGTTACGATAGCGGGAGGTCAGATACGCAGTATTTT. The encoded protein is CASSYDSGRSDTQYF.

The CDR3 loop is CASSRDRGGEKLFF. CDR3 nucleotide sequence: TGTGCCAGCTCCCGGGACAGGGGAGGCGAAAAACTGTTTTTT. The V gene is TRBV18, the J gene TRBJ1-4, with 10 bases aligning to TRBD1. V dropped 6 bases and J dropped 8; count of bases not matched to a gene: 6. CDR1 KGHSH and CDR2 LQKENI come from the germline V gene. This CDR3 is 14 amino acids long.

This clonotype turned up a few times. V gene TRBV6-1 combines with J gene TRBJ2-7; D possibly corresponds to TRBD2 (8 bases). The CDR3 runs 15 residues. V lost 7 bases and J 3 bases, leaving 19 bases between the germline ends. Germline values: CDR1 MNHNS, CDR2 SASEGT. CDR3 sequence (DNA): TGTGCCAGCACCCCGGACAGGCGGGGGGTCTACGAGCAGTACTTC. It translates to CASTPDRRGVYEQYF.

This clonotype has a handful of counts. Since a much larger clone is just one base distant, this may be a read error. The rearrangement joins TRBV3-1 to TRBJ2-5, with 8 bases matching TRBD1. This CDR3 spans 15 amino acids. CDR1 and CDR2 from the germline V gene are LGHDT and YNNKEL (reference sequence). With 4 bases clipped from V and 9 bases from J, the junction kept 13 bases outside the gene matches. The CDR3 region is CASSRETGAIGAQYF. Here the CDR3 DNA reads TGTGCCAGCAGCCGAGAGACAGGGGCGATCGGGGCCCAGTACTTC.

The table lists this clonotype with many counts. The V call is TRBV2, the J call TRBJ2-7; D is uncertain. Per the germline V gene, CDR1 is SNHLY and CDR2 is FYNNEI. The germline V and J ends were trimmed by 10 bases and 0 bases, with 16 bases remaining between them. CDR3 length equals 14 residues. CDR3: CATCDLGSSYEQYF. The CDR3 DNA reads as TGTGCCACGTGCGATCTCGGCAGCTCCTACGAGCAGTACTTC.

This clonotype was recorded at least ten times. This chain links TRBV20-1 with TRBJ2-7; no definite D call. Trimming removed 5 bases at V and 5 bases at J, with 10 bases between. This CDR3 is 11 amino acids long. CDR1 and CDR2 (germline): DFQATT, SNEGSKA (reference sequence). The CDR3 here is CSARGIDEQYF. CDR3 nucleotides: TGCAGTGCTCGTGGGATCGACGAGCAGTACTTC.

This clonotype has ten or more counts. The CDR3 sequence is CASSEVGYGYGYTF. CDR3 in DNA: TGTGCCAGCAGTGAAGTGGGGTATGGCTATGGCTACACCTTC. The chain links TRBV2 to TRBJ1-2; no definite D call. V gave up 1 base and J gave up 4 bases, with 10 bases separating them. Per germline, CDR1 SNHLY and CDR2 FYNNEI. The CDR3 contains 14 residues.

This clonotype occurred many times. The chain combines TRBV2 with TRBJ1-1; 8 bases are a match to TRBD1. CDR3 size: 16 residues. The germline gives CDR1 SNHLY, CDR2 FYNNEI. Germline trimming cut 4 bases from V and 0 bases from J; bases unmatched to any gene: 7. The CDR3 reads CASSGDRSTLNTEAFF. The CDR3 region has the DNA TGTGCCAGCAGTGGGGACAGGAGCACCCTGAACACTGAAGCTTTCTTT.

The rearrangement links TRBV5-1 to TRBJ2-7; TRBD1 matches 11 bases. With 4 bases clipped from V and 6 bases from J, the junction kept 9 bases outside the gene matches. The germline V gene has CDR1 SGHRS and CDR2 YFSETQ. The CDR3 consists of 15 residues. The CDR3, as DNA: TGCGCCAGCAGCGGGGGACAGGGGGTAGGAGGCGAGCAGTACTTC. This gives the protein CASSGGQGVGGEQYF. The variable domain in full, completed from reference TRBV5-1 and TRBJ2-7, reads KAGVTQTPRYLIKTRGQQVTLSCSPISGHRSVSWYQQTPGQGLQFLFEYFSETQRNKGNFPGRFSGRQFSNSRSEMNVSTLELGDSALYLCASSGGQGVGGEQYFGPGTRLTVT.

Comments on this clonotype: One base away lies a much larger clone, so this may be a sequencing read error. The gene calls are TRBV12-5 and TRBJ1-5; tentatively, D is TRBD1 (5 bases). V lost 2 bases and J lost 1, with 18 bases in between. The germline gives CDR1 LGHNT, CDR2 FRNRAP. The CDR3 covers 18 residues. DNA of the CDR3: TGTGCTAGTGGTTTGCCCCGATTAGGAGACAGCAGCAATCAGCCCCAGCATTTT. This sequence encodes CASGLPRLGDSSNQPQHF.